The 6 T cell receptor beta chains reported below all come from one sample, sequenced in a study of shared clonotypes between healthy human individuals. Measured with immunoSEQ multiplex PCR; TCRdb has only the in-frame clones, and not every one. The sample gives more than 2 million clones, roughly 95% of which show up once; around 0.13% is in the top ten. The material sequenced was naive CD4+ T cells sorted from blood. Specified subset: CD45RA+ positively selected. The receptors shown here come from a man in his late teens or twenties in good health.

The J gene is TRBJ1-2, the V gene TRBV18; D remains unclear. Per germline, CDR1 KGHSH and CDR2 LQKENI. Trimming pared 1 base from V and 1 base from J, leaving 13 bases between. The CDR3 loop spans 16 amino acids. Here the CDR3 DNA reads TGTGCCAGCTCACCACAGGGAGGGAGCTATAACTATGGCTACACCTTC. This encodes CASSPQGGSYNYGYTF. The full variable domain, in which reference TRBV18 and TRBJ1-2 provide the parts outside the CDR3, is NAGVMQNPRHLVRRRGQEARLRCSPMKGHSHVYWYRQLPEEGLKFMVYLQKENIIDESGMPKERFSAEFPKEGPSILRIQQVVRGDSAAYFCASSPQGGSYNYGYTFGSGTRLTVV.

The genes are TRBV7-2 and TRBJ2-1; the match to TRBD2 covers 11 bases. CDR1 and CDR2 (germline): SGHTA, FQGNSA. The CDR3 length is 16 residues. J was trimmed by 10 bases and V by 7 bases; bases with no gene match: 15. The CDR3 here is CASNPSGLAGGGEQFF. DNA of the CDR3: TGTGCCAGCAACCCCTCAGGGCTAGCGGGAGGAGGGGAGCAGTTCTTC.

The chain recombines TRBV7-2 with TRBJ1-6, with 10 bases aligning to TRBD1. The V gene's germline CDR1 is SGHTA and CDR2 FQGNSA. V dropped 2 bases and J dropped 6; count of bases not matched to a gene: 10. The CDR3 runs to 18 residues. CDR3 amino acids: CASSLWGQGQSSNSPLHF. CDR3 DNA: TGTGCCAGCAGCTTATGGGGACAGGGGCAATCGTCTAATTCACCCCTCCACTTT.

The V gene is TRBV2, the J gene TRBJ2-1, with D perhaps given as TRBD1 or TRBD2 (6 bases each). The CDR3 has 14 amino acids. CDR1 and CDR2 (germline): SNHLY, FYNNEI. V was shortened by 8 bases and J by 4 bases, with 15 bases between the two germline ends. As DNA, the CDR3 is TGTGCCAGCTCTGTCCGGGGGACATACAATGAGCAGTTCTTC. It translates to CASSVRGTYNEQFF.

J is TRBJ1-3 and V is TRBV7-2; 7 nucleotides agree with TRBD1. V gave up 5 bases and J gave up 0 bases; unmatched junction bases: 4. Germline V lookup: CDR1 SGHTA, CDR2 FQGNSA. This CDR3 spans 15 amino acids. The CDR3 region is CASSEDRSSGNTIYF. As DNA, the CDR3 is TGTGCCAGCAGCGAGGACAGGTCCTCTGGAAACACCATATATTTT.

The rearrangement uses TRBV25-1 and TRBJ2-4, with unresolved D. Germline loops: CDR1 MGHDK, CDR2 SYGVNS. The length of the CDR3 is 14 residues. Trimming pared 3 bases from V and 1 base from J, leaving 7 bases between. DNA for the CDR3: TGTGCCAGCAGTGACGTGGGGGCCAAAAACATTCAGTACTTC. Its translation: CASSDVGAKNIQYF.